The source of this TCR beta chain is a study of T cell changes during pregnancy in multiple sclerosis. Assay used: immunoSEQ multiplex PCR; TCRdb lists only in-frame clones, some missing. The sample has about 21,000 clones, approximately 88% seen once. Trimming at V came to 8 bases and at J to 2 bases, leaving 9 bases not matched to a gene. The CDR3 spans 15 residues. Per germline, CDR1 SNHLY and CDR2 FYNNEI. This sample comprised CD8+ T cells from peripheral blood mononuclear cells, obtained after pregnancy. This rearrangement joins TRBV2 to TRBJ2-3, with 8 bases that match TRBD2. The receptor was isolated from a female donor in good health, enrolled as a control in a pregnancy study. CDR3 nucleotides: TGTGCCAGCTCGAGCGGCGGGGGGTACACAGATACGCAGTATTTT. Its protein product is CASSSGGGYTDTQYF.